Here is one TCR beta chain with its context. TCRdb used MiXCR to reprocess the 5' RACE reads, holding one entry per CDR3 protein. Counted here are 40,000 to 50,000 distinct CDR3 sequences, roughly 19% occurring once; the ten biggest clones make up over 2.5%. The data originate from a study of chronic HIV infection and antiretroviral therapy. Trimming pared 3 bases from V and 2 bases from J, leaving 11 bases between. Germline CDR1 reads SGHAT; CDR2 reads FQDESV (reference sequence). The CDR3 length is 14 residues. This TCR was recovered from an adult who had HIV and had not received antiretroviral therapy, or was an uninfected healthy control (not recorded which). The sequenced sample was peripheral blood. The V gene is TRBV11-1, the J gene TRBJ2-7, with D possibly matching TRBD2 (6 bases). CDR3 DNA sequence: TGTGCCAGCAGCTTCAGCGGGCCTCCCTACGAGCAGTACTTC. Residues: CASSFSGPPYEQYF.